This TCR beta chain was identified during a study of T-cell reconstitution after alpha-beta-depleted transplantation in children. The J segment lost 0 bases and the V segment lost 3 bases, leaving 5 bases of the junction unmatched. Looked up from germline, CDR1 is SGHRS and CDR2 is YFSETQ. The CDR3 length is 15 residues. In this sample, this clonotype turned up a few times. As it was prepared, the TCRbeta library received unique molecular identifiers. A single record per CDR3 protein comes from TCRdb applying MiXCR to the PCR reads. Of approximately 390,000 distinct CDR3 sequences detected, roughly a tenth appear once; the ten largest clones hold 4.5% to 7%.

The chain combines TRBV5-1 with TRBJ1-1; TRBD1 agrees at 7 bases. The TCR comes from a human donor who donated a stem cell graft to a child with acute myeloid leukemia. Sequences were derived from PBMCs from the stem cell graft donor, sampled from the stem cell graft. The CDR3 DNA reads as TGCGCCAGCAGCTCACTGGGACAGATGAACACTGAAGCTTTCTTT. Residues: CASSSLGQMNTEAFF.